A single sample gave rise to the 11 T cell receptor beta chains below, sequenced in a study of control samples from healthy donors and cancer patients. Libraries were prepared by immunoSEQ multiplex PCR; TCRdb keeps only in-frame clonotypes and omits some of them. The profile shows some 140,000 clones, approximately 92% of them singletons. Sequenced material: blood. The receptors derive from a man aged 30 to 45 in good health.

This sequence joins TRBV29-1 and TRBJ2-2, with a weak D call TRBD1 (6 bases). Germline V gene data show CDR1 as SQVTM and CDR2 as ANQGSEA. This CDR3 is built from 11 residues. V lost 3 bases to trimming and J lost 17 bases, with 16 bases between them. For the CDR3, the DNA is TGCAGCGTTGACAAGGAGACAGGACTCTTTTTT. Translating gives CSVDKETGLFF.

This chain joins TRBV27 and TRBJ1-2; maybe TRBD1 (5 bases). CDR3 length equals 14 residues. Between the trimmed V and J ends, which lost 6 bases and 3 bases, there was a span of 14 bases. Per the germline V gene, CDR1 is MNHEY and CDR2 is SMNVEV (reference sequence). Here the CDR3 reads CASRPLGGDYGYTF. CDR3 bases: TGTGCCAGCAGACCCCTCGGAGGGGACTATGGCTACACCTTC.

V and J are TRBV5-1 and TRBJ2-1, with D maybe TRBD2 (7 bases). Germline V lookup: CDR1 SGHRS, CDR2 YFSETQ. With 0 bases removed from V and 6 bases from J, the gap between germline ends came to 13 bases. CDR3 length equals 15 residues. The CDR3 DNA reads TGCGCCAGCAGCTTGGGCGGGGGCTCTTTCAATGAGCAGTTCTTC. Translation: CASSLGGGSFNEQFF.

The chain joins TRBV7-9 to TRBJ1-1; no definite D call. With 5 bases removed from V and 0 bases from J, the gap between germline ends came to 13 bases. The CDR3 sequence is 15 residues long. Germline V gives CDR1 SEHNR, CDR2 FQNEAQ (reference sequence). The CDR3 reads CASSPRRGVNTEAFF. The CDR3, as DNA: TGTGCCAGCAGCCCGCGTCGGGGAGTGAACACTGAAGCTTTCTTT.

This clone was counted a single time. This chain's CDR3 is CSVVLPGGELFF. As DNA, the CDR3 is TGCAGCGTTGTTCTCCCGGGCGGGGAGCTGTTTTTT. This chain links TRBV29-1 with TRBJ2-2; D is ambiguous. The CDR3 has 12 residues. The germline V and J ends were trimmed by 4 bases and 7 bases, with 10 bases remaining between them. Looked up from germline, CDR1 is SQVTM and CDR2 is ANQGSEA.

This sequence joins TRBV6-5 and TRBJ1-3; D unclear. The CDR3 runs to 16 residues. Germline V lookup: CDR1 MNHEY, CDR2 SVGAGI. Trimming removed 3 bases at V and 2 bases at J, with 14 bases between. The CDR3 DNA reads TGTGCCAGCAGTTATGGGTCGGGAGGCACTGGAAACACCATATATTTT. It encodes CASSYGSGGTGNTIYF.

V usage is TRBV24-1 and J usage is TRBJ2-3, with TRBD2 matching 15 bases. Looked up from germline, CDR1 is KGHDR and CDR2 is SFDVKD. The CDR3 is made up of 18 amino acids. V trimming: 2 bases; J trimming: 5 bases; junction bases outside the gene matches: 7. The CDR3 sequence: CATSDYGLAGGPRDTQYF. The CDR3 DNA sequence: TGTGCCACCAGTGATTATGGACTAGCGGGAGGGCCCAGAGATACGCAGTATTTT.

The V gene is TRBV19, the J gene TRBJ2-1, with TRBD2 matching over 7 bases. The CDR3 totals 14 residues. The germline CDR1 and CDR2 sequences are LNHDA and SQIVND (reference sequence). V lost 6 bases to trimming and J lost 8 bases; unmatched junction nucleotides: 10. The CDR3 loop is CASSWRAGSYEQFF. The CDR3 DNA reads TGTGCCAGTAGCTGGCGAGCGGGAAGCTATGAGCAGTTCTTC.

Notes on this clone: Different DNA sequences within this sample yield the same CDR3. The V and J genes are TRBV6-6 and TRBJ1-5; D gene uncertain. The CDR3 totals 13 residues. Germline V CDR1 and CDR2: MNHNY, SVGAGI (reference sequence). V was shortened by 3 bases and J by 0 bases, with 3 bases between the two germline ends. The CDR3 coding sequence is TGTGCCAGCAGTTATAGTAGCAATCAGCCCCAGCATTTT. It is translated as CASSYSSNQPQHF.

This chain links TRBV30 with TRBJ1-6, with D maybe TRBD1 (5 bases). Trimming removed 4 bases from V and 7 bases from J, with 8 bases in between. Germline CDR1 reads GTSNPN; CDR2 reads SVGIG (reference sequence). The CDR3 contains 12 residues. The CDR3 DNA reads TGTGCCTGGAATAAGGGGAATTCACCCCTCCACTTT. It yields the protein CAWNKGNSPLHF.

V gene TRBV15 combines with J gene TRBJ1-1; D not resolved. Germline V lookup: CDR1 LNHNV, CDR2 YYDKDF (reference sequence). The CDR3 length is 13 residues. V dropped 2 bases and J dropped 11 bases, with 15 bases sitting between them. Here the CDR3 DNA reads TGTGCCACCAGCAGAACACCGGGTCTGGCGGCTTTCTTT. Its protein product is CATSRTPGLAAFF.